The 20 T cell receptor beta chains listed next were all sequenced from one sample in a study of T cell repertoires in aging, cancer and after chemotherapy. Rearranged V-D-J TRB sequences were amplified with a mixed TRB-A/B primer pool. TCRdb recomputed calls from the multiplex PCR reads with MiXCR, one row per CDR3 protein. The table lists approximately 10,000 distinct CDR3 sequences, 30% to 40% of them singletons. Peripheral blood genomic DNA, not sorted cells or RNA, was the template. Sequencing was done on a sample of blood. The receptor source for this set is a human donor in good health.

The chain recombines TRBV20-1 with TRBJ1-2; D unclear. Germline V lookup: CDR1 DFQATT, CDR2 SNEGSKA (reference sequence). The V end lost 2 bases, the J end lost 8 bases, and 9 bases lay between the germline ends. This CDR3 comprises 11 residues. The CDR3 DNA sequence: TGCAGTGCTAGAAGCTTGAAAGGCTACACCTTC. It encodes CSARSLKGYTF.

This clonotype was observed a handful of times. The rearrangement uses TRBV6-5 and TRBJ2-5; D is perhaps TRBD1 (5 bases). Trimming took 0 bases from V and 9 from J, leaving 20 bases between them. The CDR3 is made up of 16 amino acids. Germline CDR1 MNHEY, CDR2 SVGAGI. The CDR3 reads CASSYSMTAKVLAQYF. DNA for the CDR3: TGTGCCAGCAGTTACTCGATGACAGCGAAGGTTTTGGCCCAGTACTTC.

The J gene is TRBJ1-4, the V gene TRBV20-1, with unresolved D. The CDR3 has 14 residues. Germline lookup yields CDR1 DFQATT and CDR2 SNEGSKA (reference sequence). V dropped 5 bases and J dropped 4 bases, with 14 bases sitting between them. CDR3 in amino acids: CSAPERRVNEKLFF. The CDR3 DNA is TGCAGTGCTCCCGAACGGCGGGTTAATGAAAAACTGTTTTTT.

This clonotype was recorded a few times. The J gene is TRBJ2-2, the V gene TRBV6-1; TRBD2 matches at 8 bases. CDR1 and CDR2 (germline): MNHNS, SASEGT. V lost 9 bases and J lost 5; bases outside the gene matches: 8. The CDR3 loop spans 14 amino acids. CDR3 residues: CARTSGGYTGELFF. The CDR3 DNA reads TGTGCCAGGACGAGCGGGGGCTATACCGGGGAGCTGTTTTTT.

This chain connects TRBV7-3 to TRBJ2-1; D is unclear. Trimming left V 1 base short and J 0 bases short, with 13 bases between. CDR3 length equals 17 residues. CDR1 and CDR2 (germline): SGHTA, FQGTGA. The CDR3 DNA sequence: TGTGCCAGCAGCTTAATGGGCAGATCTAGCTCCTACAATGAGCAGTTCTTC. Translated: CASSLMGRSSSYNEQFF.

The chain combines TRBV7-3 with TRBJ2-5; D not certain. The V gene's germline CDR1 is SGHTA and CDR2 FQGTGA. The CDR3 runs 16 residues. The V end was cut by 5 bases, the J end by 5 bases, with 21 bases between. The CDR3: CASSPKAGLDGETQYF. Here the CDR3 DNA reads TGTGCCAGCAGCCCCAAGGCCGGGCTGGATGGGGAGACCCAGTACTTC. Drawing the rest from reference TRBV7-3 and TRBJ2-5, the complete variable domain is GAGVSQTPSNKVTEKGKYVELRCDPISGHTALYWYRQSLGQGPEFLIYFQGTGAADDSGLPNDRFFAVRPEGSVSTLKIQRTERGDSAVYLCASSPKAGLDGETQYFGPGTRLLVL.

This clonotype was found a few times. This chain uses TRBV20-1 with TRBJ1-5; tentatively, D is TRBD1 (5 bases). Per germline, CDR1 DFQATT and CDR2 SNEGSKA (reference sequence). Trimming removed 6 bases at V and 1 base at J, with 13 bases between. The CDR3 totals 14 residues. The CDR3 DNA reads TGCAGTGCCAGCACGGGACGGAGCAATCAGCCCCAGCATTTT. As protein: CSASTGRSNQPQHF.

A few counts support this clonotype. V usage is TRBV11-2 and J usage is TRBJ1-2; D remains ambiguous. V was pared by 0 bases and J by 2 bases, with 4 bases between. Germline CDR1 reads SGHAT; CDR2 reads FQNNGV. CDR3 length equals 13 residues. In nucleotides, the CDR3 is TGTGCCAGCAGCTTAGACAGGAACTATGGCTACACCTTC. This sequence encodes CASSLDRNYGYTF.

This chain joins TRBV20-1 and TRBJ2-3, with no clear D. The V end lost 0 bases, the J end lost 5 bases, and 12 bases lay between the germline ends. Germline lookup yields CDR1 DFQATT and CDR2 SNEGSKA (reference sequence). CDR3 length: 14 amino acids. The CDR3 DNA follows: TGCAGTGCTAGAGATAGGTCATCAGGAGATACGCAGTATTTT. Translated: CSARDRSSGDTQYF.

The CDR3 nucleotides are TGCGCCAGCAGCTTGGGGCGACAGGGTAATGAAAAACTGTTTTTT. Encoded protein: CASSLGRQGNEKLFF. This chain uses TRBV5-1 with TRBJ1-4; 7 bases map to TRBD1. V lost 0 bases, J lost 4 bases, and 3 bases stayed unmatched. The length of the CDR3 is 15 residues. From germline, CDR1 is SGHRS and CDR2 YFSETQ.

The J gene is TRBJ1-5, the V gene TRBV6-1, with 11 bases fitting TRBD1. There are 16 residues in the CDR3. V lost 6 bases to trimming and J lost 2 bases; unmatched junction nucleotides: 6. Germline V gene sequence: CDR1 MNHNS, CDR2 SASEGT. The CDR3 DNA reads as TGTGCCAGCAGAGGAGGACAGGGGGCAGGCAATCAGCCCCAGCATTTT. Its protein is CASRGGQGAGNQPQHF.

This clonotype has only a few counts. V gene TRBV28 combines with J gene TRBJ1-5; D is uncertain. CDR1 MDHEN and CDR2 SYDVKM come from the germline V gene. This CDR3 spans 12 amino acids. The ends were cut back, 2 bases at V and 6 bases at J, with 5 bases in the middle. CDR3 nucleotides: TGTGCCAGCAGTTTACCCCCTCAGCCCCAGCATTTT. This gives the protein CASSLPPQPQHF.

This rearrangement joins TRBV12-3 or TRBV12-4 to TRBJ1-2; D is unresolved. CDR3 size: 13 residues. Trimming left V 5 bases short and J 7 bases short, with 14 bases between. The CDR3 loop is CASSRVAMGGYTF. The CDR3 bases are TGTGCCAGCAGTAGGGTGGCGATGGGTGGCTACACCTTC.

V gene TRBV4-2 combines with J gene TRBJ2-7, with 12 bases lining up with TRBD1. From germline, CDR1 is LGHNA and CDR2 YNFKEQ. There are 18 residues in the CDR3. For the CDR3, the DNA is TGCGCCAGCAGCCAAGATCGTTCCGGGACAGGGGGCTCCAACGAGCAGTACGTC. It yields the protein CASSQDRSGTGGSNEQYV.

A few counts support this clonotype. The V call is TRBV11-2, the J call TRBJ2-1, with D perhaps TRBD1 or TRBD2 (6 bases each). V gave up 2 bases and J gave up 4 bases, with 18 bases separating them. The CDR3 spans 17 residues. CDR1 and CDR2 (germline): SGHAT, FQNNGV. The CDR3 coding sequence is TGTGCCAGCAGCTTAAGGGGGGAGGTAGTCCCATACAATGAGCAGTTCTTC. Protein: CASSLRGEVVPYNEQFF.

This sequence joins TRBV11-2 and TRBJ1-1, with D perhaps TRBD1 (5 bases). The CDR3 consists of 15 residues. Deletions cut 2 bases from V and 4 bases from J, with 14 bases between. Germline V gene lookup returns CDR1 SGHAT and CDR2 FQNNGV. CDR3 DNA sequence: TGTGCCAGCAGCTTAAGCCGGGGAGGGACCACTGAAGCTTTCTTT. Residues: CASSLSRGGTTEAFF.

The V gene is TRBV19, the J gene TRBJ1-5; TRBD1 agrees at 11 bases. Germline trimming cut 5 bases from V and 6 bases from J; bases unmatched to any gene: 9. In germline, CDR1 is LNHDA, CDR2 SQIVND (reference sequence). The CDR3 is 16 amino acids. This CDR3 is CASSWGQGGFGQPQHF. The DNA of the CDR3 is TGTGCCAGTAGTTGGGGACAGGGGGGTTTCGGTCAGCCCCAGCATTTT.

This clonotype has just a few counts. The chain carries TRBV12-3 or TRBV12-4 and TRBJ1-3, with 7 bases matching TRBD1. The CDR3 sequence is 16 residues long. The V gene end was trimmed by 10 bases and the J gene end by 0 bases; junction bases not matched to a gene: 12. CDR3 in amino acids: CATRVTGVTSGNTIYF. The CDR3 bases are TGTGCCACCAGGGTTACAGGGGTGACCTCTGGAAACACCATATATTTT.

CDR3 protein: CASFAGAGYNSPLHF. CDR3 nucleotide sequence: TGTGCCAGCTTTGCCGGGGCGGGCTATAATTCACCCCTCCACTTT. V is TRBV6-2 or TRBV6-3 and J is TRBJ1-6, with a weak D call TRBD1 (5 bases). This CDR3 contains 15 residues. Trimming left V 8 bases short and J 3 bases short, with 14 bases between. In germline, CDR1 is MNHEY, CDR2 SVGEGT.

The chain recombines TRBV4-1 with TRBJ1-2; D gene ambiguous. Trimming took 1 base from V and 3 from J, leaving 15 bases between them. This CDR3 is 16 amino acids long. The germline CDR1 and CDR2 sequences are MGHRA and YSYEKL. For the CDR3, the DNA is TGCGCCAGCAGCCAAGGGGAGCGGGCAGTAGACTATGGCTACACCTTC. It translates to CASSQGERAVDYGYTF.